This is a list of T cell receptor beta chains from one sample in a study of cytomegalovirus exposure and HLA in healthy donors. Method: immunoSEQ multiplex PCR; TCRdb's copy keeps in-frame clones and lacks some. This table lists approximately 92,000 clones. The specimen sequenced was PBMCs. Every receptor here comes from a woman between 25 and 40 years old in good health and CMV-seronegative. Each CDR3 is given with its conserved first and last residue. Each record gives: V gene, J gene, D gene, CDR3 length, CDR3 DNA, CDR3 protein. A D gene is named only where the DNA matches it firmly.

V: TRBV7-8
J: TRBJ2-7
D: .
length: 14
DNA: TGTGCCAGCAGCTTAGCGTTTAGCACCTACGAGCAGTACTTC
CDR3: CASSLAFSTYEQYF

V: TRBV4-1
J: TRBJ2-4
D: .
length: 17
DNA: TGCGCCAGCAGCCAAGATTCTGCGGGGAGAGCCAAAAACATTCAGTACTTC
CDR3: CASSQDSAGRAKNIQYF

V: TRBV5-1
J: TRBJ1-5
D: .
length: 16
DNA: TGCGCCAGCAGCTTGGCCGGGCAGGGCGGGGATCAGCCCCAGCATTTT
CDR3: CASSLAGQGGDQPQHF

V: TRBV6-6
J: TRBJ2-7
D: TRBD1
length: 15
DNA: TGTGCCAGCAGTTACTTATCCGGGACAGGGGACGAGCAGTACTTC
CDR3: CASSYLSGTGDEQYF

V: TRBV2
J: TRBJ2-7
D: TRBD1
length: 15
DNA: TGTGCCAGCAGGCAGGCCGGGACAGGTGTATACGAGCAGTACTTC
CDR3: CASRQAGTGVYEQYF

V: TRBV6-1
J: TRBJ1-5
D: .
length: 13
DNA: TGTGCCAGCAAGATGACAGATAATCAGCCCCAGCATTTT
CDR3: CASKMTDNQPQHF

V: TRBV19
J: TRBJ1-1
D: .
length: 11
DNA: TGTGCCAGTAGTACTTCAGCTGAAGCTTTCTTT
CDR3: CASSTSAEAFF

V: TRBV5-1
J: TRBJ1-2
D: TRBD1
length: 17
DNA: TGCGCCAGCAGCTTGGCCGGTTATACCACAGGGGCTGGTGGCTACACCTTC
CDR3: CASSLAGYTTGAGGYTF

V: TRBV5-1
J: TRBJ1-1
D: .
length: 15
DNA: TGCGCCAGCAGCGCCCTGGGAGGCATGAACACTGAAGCTTTCTTT
CDR3: CASSALGGMNTEAFF

V: TRBV27
J: TRBJ2-3
D: TRBD1
length: 17
DNA: TGTGCCAGCAGTTTATTGTCCCGGGACAGGGGTTCGGATACGCAGTATTTT
CDR3: CASSLLSRDRGSDTQYF

V: TRBV27
J: TRBJ2-5
D: .
length: 14
DNA: TGTGCCAGCAGCCCCAAGGGGGGGTCCGAGACCCAGTACTTC
CDR3: CASSPKGGSETQYF

V: TRBV7-9
J: TRBJ2-3
D: .
length: 14
DNA: TGTGCCAGCAGCTTGAACGCAGGGTTGGATACGCAGTATTTT
CDR3: CASSLNAGLDTQYF

V: TRBV7-6
J: TRBJ1-4
D: .
length: 15
DNA: TGTGCCAGCAGCCAGCGTTTCGGTGTCGGACTTCGACTGTTTTTT
CDR3: CASSQRFGVGLRLFF

V: TRBV19
J: TRBJ2-7
D: TRBD1
length: 16
DNA: TGTGCCACCGCAGACCTGACAGGGACCAGCTCCTACGAGCAGTACTTC
CDR3: CATADLTGTSSYEQYF

V: TRBV15
J: TRBJ2-1
D: .
length: 15
DNA: TGTGCCACCAGCAGGTCGGGAAGCTCCTACAATGAGCAGTTCTTC
CDR3: CATSRSGSSYNEQFF

V: TRBV14
J: TRBJ2-1
D: .
length: 15
DNA: TGTGCCAGCAGCCAAAGGATCTGGGGGCACAATGAGCAGTTCTTC
CDR3: CASSQRIWGHNEQFF

V: TRBV5-1
J: TRBJ2-1
D: TRBD2
length: 15
DNA: TGCGCCAGCAGCTTGGGGCAGGGAGGGTACAATGAGCAGTTCTTC
CDR3: CASSLGQGGYNEQFF

V: TRBV10-3
J: TRBJ1-1
D: .
length: 13
DNA: TGTGCCATCAGTGGACCCGGGTGGACTGAAGCTTTCTTT
CDR3: CAISGPGWTEAFF

V: TRBV30
J: TRBJ1-3
D: .
length: 14
DNA: TGTGCCTGGAGTGTACTGCACTCTGGAAACACCATATATTTT
CDR3: CAWSVLHSGNTIYF

V: TRBV4-1
J: TRBJ1-2
D: .
length: 16
DNA: TGCGCCAGCAGCCAACAAGCGGTTCTACTGCCTTATGGCTACACCTTC
CDR3: CASSQQAVLLPYGYTF

V: TRBV27
J: TRBJ1-3
D: .
length: 14
DNA: TGTGCCAGCAGTCCAGGGACAACTGGAAACACCATATATTTT
CDR3: CASSPGTTGNTIYF

V: TRBV9
J: TRBJ2-1
D: TRBD2
length: 15
DNA: TGTGCCAGCAGCGTAGCTTCGTGGGAGGGCAAGGAGCAGTTCTTC
CDR3: CASSVASWEGKEQFF

V: TRBV6-5
J: TRBJ2-7
D: TRBD1
length: 15
DNA: TGTGCCAGCAGTGGCGTATCCGGGACAGGGAGCGAGCAGTACTTC
CDR3: CASSGVSGTGSEQYF

V: TRBV5-1
J: TRBJ2-1
D: TRBD1
length: 16
DNA: TGCGCCAGCAGCTCGACTGGACAGGACTCCTACAATGAGCAGTTCTTC
CDR3: CASSSTGQDSYNEQFF

V: TRBV28
J: TRBJ2-1
D: TRBD2
length: 18
DNA: TGTGCCAGCAGTCAACTCACTCGGACACTAGCGGGGTACAATGAGCAGTTCTTC
CDR3: CASSQLTRTLAGYNEQFF

V: TRBV27
J: TRBJ2-7
D: .
length: 15
DNA: TGTGCCAGCAGTTTAGTTTCAGGGCTAACCTACGAGCAGTACTTC
CDR3: CASSLVSGLTYEQYF

V: TRBV5-1
J: TRBJ2-5
D: TRBD1
length: 14
DNA: TGCGCCAGCAGCTTAGGACAGGGGTTTCATGAGCAGTACTTC
CDR3: CASSLGQGFHEQYF

V: TRBV5-5
J: TRBJ1-2
D: TRBD1
length: 14
DNA: TGTGCCAGCAGCCAGGCCGGGACAGGGAATGGCTACACCTTC
CDR3: CASSQAGTGNGYTF

V: TRBV5-4
J: TRBJ2-1
D: TRBD2
length: 17
DNA: TGTGCCAGCAGCTTTGGGGTCTTGAGCGGGAGAAGGAATGAGCAGTTCTTC
CDR3: CASSFGVLSGRRNEQFF

V: TRBV5-1
J: TRBJ2-1
D: TRBD2
length: 17
DNA: TGCGCCAGCAGCTTAGACAGTAGCGGGGGGGCCTACAATGAGCAGTTCTTC
CDR3: CASSLDSSGGAYNEQFF

V: TRBV7-2
J: TRBJ1-5
D: TRBD1
length: 13
DNA: TGTGCCAGCAGCCCGGACAGGAAGCAGCCCCAGCATTTT
CDR3: CASSPDRKQPQHF

V: TRBV4-1
J: TRBJ2-1
D: .
length: 17
DNA: TGCGCCAGCAGCCCCAGCCAAACTAGGTCGGGAAACAATGAGCAGTTCTTC
CDR3: CASSPSQTRSGNNEQFF

V: TRBV13
J: TRBJ2-7
D: TRBD2
length: 17
DNA: TGTGCCAGCAGCGGGGTTAGAGCGGGAGAGTCCGGCTACGAGCAGTACTTC
CDR3: CASSGVRAGESGYEQYF

V: TRBV28
J: TRBJ1-1
D: .
length: 14
DNA: TGTGCCAGCAGTCCCGGGATACAGAACACTGAAGCTTTCTTT
CDR3: CASSPGIQNTEAFF

V: TRBV10-3
J: TRBJ2-1
D: .
length: 14
DNA: TGTGCCATCAAGGAGGGTCAGGCGAAAGATGAGCAGTTCTTC
CDR3: CAIKEGQAKDEQFF

V: TRBV11-2
J: TRBJ1-2
D: TRBD1
length: 14
DNA: TGTGCCAGCAGCAACCCGGGACAGTGGGACGGCTACACCTTC
CDR3: CASSNPGQWDGYTF